These T cell receptor beta chains were read from a single sample in a study of T cells in Graves' hyperthyroidism and ophthalmopathy. From the multiplex PCR reads, TCRdb called clonotypes with MiXCR, one entry per CDR3 protein. The table includes approximately 640,000 distinct CDR3 sequences, less than 45% detected once. Sequenced sample: peripheral blood or thyroid tissue (not recorded which). Receptor source: an adult man with Graves' disease, either hyperthyroidism or ophthalmopathy (not recorded which). CDR3s include the opening cysteine and the closing phenylalanine or tryptophan. Each record gives: clone size, D gene, V gene, J gene, CDR3 protein, CDR3 DNA. A D gene is named only where the DNA matches it firmly. For some rows the clone size is stated as once, few or many, or as a class when expanded; others skip it.

.	TRBD2	TRBV6-6	TRBJ2-7	CASSYPGLAGDGYF	TGTGCCAGCAGTTACCCGGGACTAGCGGGAGATGGGTACTTC
few	.	TRBV2	TRBJ1-1	CASREGDTEAFF	TGCGCCAGCAGGGAAGGGGACACTGAAGCTTTCTTT
.	TRBD1	TRBV10-1	TRBJ1-3	CASSDPTGLGNTIYF	TGCGCCAGCAGTGACCCGACAGGGCTCGGAAACACCATATATTTT
once	.	TRBV6-1	TRBJ1-5	CASSDVTGNVGFYQPQHF	TGTGCCAGCAGTGATGTAACAGGGAATGTAGGGTTTTATCAGCCCCAGCATTTT
.	TRBD1	TRBV29-1	TRBJ1-1	CSVFRDRGRNTEAFF	TGCAGCGTTTTCCGGGACAGGGGGCGGAACACTGAAGCTTTCTTT
few	TRBD2	TRBV7-2	TRBJ2-2	CASSPRTSGTGELFF	TGTGCCAGCAGCCCCAGGACTAGCGGGACCGGGGAGCTGTTTTTT
.	.	TRBV7-2	TRBJ2-5	CASSLTGPNPQETQYF	TGTGCCAGCAGCTTAACGGGACCGAACCCACAAGAGACCCAGTACTTC
few	.	TRBV2	TRBJ2-3	CASSGDTQYF	TGTGCCAGCAGTGGCGATACGCAGTATTTT
few	.	TRBV5-1	TRBJ1-4	CASSLAVRATNEKLFF	TGCGCCAGCAGCTTGGCCGTCAGGGCAACTAATGAAAAACTGTTTTTT
.	TRBD1	TRBV15	TRBJ1-1	CATSTRQGATEAFF	TGTGCCACCAGCACCCGACAGGGTGCGACTGAAGCTTTCTTT
.	TRBD1	TRBV7-2	TRBJ2-5	CASSPDKGAYTPQYF	TGTGCCAGCAGCCCAGACAAGGGGGCTTACACCCCCCAGTACTTC
few	.	TRBV29-1	TRBJ1-4	CSVAEGLTNEKLFF	TGCAGCGTGGCGGAGGGGTTGACTAATGAAAAACTGTTTTTT
.	.	TRBV7-6	TRBJ2-6	CASSLAVAAGANVLTF	TGTGCCAGCAGCTTAGCTGTGGCGGCGGGGGCCAACGTCCTGACTTTC
.	.	TRBV29-1	TRBJ1-1	CSLGQLNTEAFF	TGCAGCCTCGGACAGCTGAACACTGAAGCTTTCTTT
.	.	TRBV24-1	TRBJ1-5	CATSDPGQPQHF	TGTGCCACCAGTGATCCCGGACAGCCCCAGCATTTT
many	.	TRBV7-7	TRBJ1-1	CASSPIEGAEAFF	TGTGCTAGCAGCCCAATCGAGGGCGCTGAAGCTTTCTTT
.	.	TRBV6-4	TRBJ1-1	CASSWDLNTEAFF	TGTGCCAGCAGTTGGGACCTTAACACTGAAGCTTTCTTT
.	.	TRBV2	TRBJ1-1	CASVAQVNTEAFF	TGTGCCAGCGTTGCACAGGTGAACACTGAAGCTTTCTTT